This is a list of T cell receptor beta chains from one sample in a study of blood T cells in healthy people across ages. TCRdb analysed the 5' RACE reads with MiXCR anew, one entry per CDR3 protein. The table records around 1,000,000 distinct CDR3 sequences, about 25% of them present only once. The same data also contributed to another study, on T cells of mothers and their children.

Sequenced input: blood. Source of these receptors: a girl aged 2 to 10 in good health. Both conserved end residues are part of each CDR3. Each record gives: J gene, clone size, D gene, V gene, CDR3 protein, CDR3 DNA. The D gene is left open where the match is weak. Clone size is stated in some rows and not others, as once, few, many or a class when expanded.

>TRBJ2-3|few|TRBD1|TRBV2
CASSHLTGTQYF
TGTGCCAGCAGTCACTTGACAGGGACGCAGTATTTT
>TRBJ1-3|NA|TRBD1|TRBV9
CASALDRGMAGNTIYF
TGTGCCAGCGCGTTAGACAGGGGAATGGCTGGAAACACCATATATTTT
>TRBJ2-1|NA|TRBD2|TRBV12-3/TRBV12-4
CASTATSGNNEQFF
TGTGCCAGCACCGCGACTAGCGGTAACAATGAGCAGTTCTTC
>TRBJ1-2|few|TRBD1|TRBV6-1
CASSAKRQGHYGYTF
TGTGCCAGCAGTGCTAAGCGACAGGGCCACTATGGCTACACCTTC
>TRBJ2-4|NA|TRBD1|TRBV7-2
CASSLGQGAAKNIQYF
TGTGCCAGCAGCTTAGGGCAGGGGGCAGCCAAAAACATTCAGTACTTC
>TRBJ1-2|NA|NA|TRBV4-2
CASSQDGRSNTF
TGTGCCAGCAGCCAAGATGGGCGGTCGAACACCTTC
>TRBJ1-6|NA|NA|TRBV9
CASNRLGSPLHF
TGTGCCAGCAACCGATTAGGGTCACCCCTCCACTTT
>TRBJ2-5|few|NA|TRBV28
CASSLSGGFGETQYF
TGTGCCAGCAGTTTATCCGGGGGCTTTGGGGAGACCCAGTACTTC
>TRBJ2-4|NA|TRBD2|TRBV7-9
CASSPLQVRGVDIQYF
TGTGCCAGCAGCCCCCTACAAGTGCGGGGGGTGGACATTCAGTACTTC
>TRBJ1-3|NA|NA|TRBV4-1
CASGDERGLAGSGNTIYF
TGCGCCAGCGGTGATGAACGGGGACTCGCCGGCTCTGGAAACACCATATATTTT
>TRBJ2-5|many|TRBD1|TRBV29-1
CSVGQGDISKYF
TGCAGCGTTGGTCAGGGGGATATTTCGAAGTACTTC
>TRBJ2-7|NA|NA|TRBV7-9
CASSLPLASYEQYF
TGTGCCAGCAGTCTACCCCTAGCGTCCTACGAGCAGTACTTC
>TRBJ2-3|NA|NA|TRBV12-3/TRBV12-4
CASSLALGKPTDTQYF
TGTGCCAGCAGTTTAGCGCTTGGCAAGCCCACAGATACGCAGTATTTT
>TRBJ1-1|few|NA|TRBV20-1
CSARDLAGENTEAFF
TGCAGTGCTAGAGATTTGGCGGGAGAGAACACTGAAGCTTTCTTT
>TRBJ2-1|many|TRBD2|TRBV29-1
CSVGGRAYNEQFF
TGCAGCGTTGGCGGGAGGGCCTACAATGAGCAGTTCTTC
>TRBJ2-7|NA|TRBD2|TRBV20-1
CSAREALAGGPREQYF
TGCAGTGCTAGAGAGGCGCTAGCGGGAGGGCCACGCGAGCAGTACTTC
>TRBJ2-1|NA|TRBD1|TRBV29-1
CSTGGWNEQFF
TGCAGTACAGGGGGCTGGAATGAGCAGTTCTTC
>TRBJ2-1|NA|TRBD2|TRBV2
CASLLAGGRGNEQFF
TGTGCCAGCCTCTTGGCGGGAGGGCGGGGCAATGAGCAGTTCTTC
>TRBJ1-4|NA|NA|TRBV7-8
CASSEGHATNEKLFF
TGTGCCAGCAGCGAGGGACACGCAACTAATGAAAAACTGTTTTTT
>TRBJ2-7|few|NA|TRBV29-1
CSVGIAAIPYEQYF
TGCAGCGTTGGGATAGCGGCCATACCCTACGAGCAGTACTTC
>TRBJ2-3|NA|NA|TRBV11-2
CASTKMDTQYF
TGTGCCAGCACCAAGATGGATACGCAGTATTTT
>TRBJ1-1|few|NA|TRBV7-9
CASSLATLGAFF
TGTGCCAGCAGCTTAGCCACCCTGGGAGCTTTCTTT
>TRBJ2-7|few|NA|TRBV20-1
CSARDPLFPYEQYF
TGCAGTGCTAGAGATCCTCTCTTTCCTTACGAGCAGTACTTC
>TRBJ1-2|few|NA|TRBV2
CASSRENYGYTF
TGTGCCAGCTCCCGGGAGAACTATGGCTACACCTTC
>TRBJ1-1|NA|TRBD1|TRBV12-5
CASGLVQGAPEAFF
TGTGCTAGTGGTTTGGTACAGGGGGCCCCTGAAGCTTTCTTT
>TRBJ1-4|NA|TRBD1|TRBV19
CASSIDGTGELFF
TGTGCCAGTAGTATAGATGGGACAGGGGAACTGTTTTTT
>TRBJ2-1|once|TRBD2|TRBV4-2
CASSQELAGAAGPNEQFF
TGTGCCAGCAGCCAAGAACTAGCGGGAGCAGCTGGACCTAATGAGCAGTTCTTC
>TRBJ2-1|NA|NA|TRBV28
CASSFRANEQFF
TGTGCCAGCAGTTTTAGAGCAAATGAGCAGTTCTTC
>TRBJ2-3|few|TRBD2|TRBV6-1
CASSAGPGTSGSRRTDTQYF
TGTGCCAGCAGTGCCGGCCCCGGGACTAGCGGGAGCAGAAGAACAGATACGCAGTATTTT
>TRBJ2-1|few|NA|TRBV5-1
CASSFTSPPNEQFF
TGCGCCAGCAGCTTTACTAGCCCACCCAATGAGCAGTTCTTC
>TRBJ2-4|NA|NA|TRBV12-3/TRBV12-4
CASSLGGGYIQYF
TGTGCCAGCAGTTTAGGGGGTGGGTACATTCAGTACTTC
>TRBJ2-7|NA|NA|TRBV2
CASSQFRAGEQYF
TGTGCCAGCAGCCAATTCCGGGCCGGTGAGCAGTACTTC
>TRBJ2-4|NA|NA|TRBV7-2
CASSLGQAKNIQYF
TGTGCCAGCAGCTTAGGTCAGGCCAAAAACATTCAGTACTTC
>TRBJ2-1|NA|NA|TRBV12-3/TRBV12-4
CASIPGIGWDEQFF
TGTGCCAGCATCCCGGGCATTGGGTGGGATGAGCAGTTCTTC
>TRBJ2-5|few|TRBD1|TRBV7-9
CASSLEMGQGEETQYF
TGTGCCAGCAGTTTAGAGATGGGACAGGGAGAAGAGACCCAGTACTTC
>TRBJ2-1|NA|TRBD1|TRBV30
CAWRGDRGFEQFF
TGTGCCTGGAGGGGGGACAGGGGGTTTGAGCAGTTCTTC
>TRBJ1-6|few|NA|TRBV28
CASSLGWVSPLHF
TGTGCCAGCAGTCTAGGCTGGGTTTCACCCCTCCACTTT
>TRBJ1-1|few|TRBD1|TRBV4-2
CASSRGLTGSNTEAFF
TGTGCCAGCAGCCGAGGATTGACAGGGTCAAACACTGAAGCTTTCTTT
>TRBJ2-7|once|NA|TRBV29-1
CSVEDGTGTYEQYF
TGCAGCGTTGAAGACGGGACGGGTACCTACGAGCAGTACTTC
>TRBJ1-2|NA|NA|TRBV25-1
CASSEGQNYGYTF
TGTGCCAGCAGTGAGGGGCAAAACTATGGCTACACCTTC
>TRBJ1-1|few|TRBD1|TRBV18
CASSPIQGSSTEAFF
TGTGCCAGCTCACCGATACAGGGGTCGAGCACTGAAGCTTTCTTT
>TRBJ1-5|NA|NA|TRBV27
CASAVWPQHF
TGTGCCAGCGCGGTATGGCCCCAGCATTTT
>TRBJ1-2|NA|NA|TRBV28
CASHGGLYGYTF
TGTGCCAGCCATGGCGGACTCTATGGCTACACCTTC